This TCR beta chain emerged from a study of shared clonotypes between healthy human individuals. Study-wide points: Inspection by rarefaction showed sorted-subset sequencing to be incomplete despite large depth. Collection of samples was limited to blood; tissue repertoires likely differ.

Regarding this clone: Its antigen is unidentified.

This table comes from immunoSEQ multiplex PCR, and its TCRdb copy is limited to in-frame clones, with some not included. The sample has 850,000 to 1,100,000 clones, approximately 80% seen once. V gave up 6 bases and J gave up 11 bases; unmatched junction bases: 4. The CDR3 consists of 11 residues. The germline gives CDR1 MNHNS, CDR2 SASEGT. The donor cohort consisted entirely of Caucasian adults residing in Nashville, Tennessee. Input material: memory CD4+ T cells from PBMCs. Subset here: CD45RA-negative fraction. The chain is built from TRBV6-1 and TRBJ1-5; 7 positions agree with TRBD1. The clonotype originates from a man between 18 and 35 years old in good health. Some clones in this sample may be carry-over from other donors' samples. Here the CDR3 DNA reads TGTGCCAGCAGCACAGACAGGGCCCAGCATTTT. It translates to CASSTDRAQHF.